The sequence of this T cell receptor beta chain was determined in a study of cytomegalovirus exposure and HLA in healthy donors. Primers included in the PCR were 60 Vbeta and 13 Jbeta primers. TCRdb's copy holds only in-frame clones and misses some; the assay was immunoSEQ multiplex PCR. The sample includes about 130,000 clones, 70% to 80% of them seen just once. Remarks on this clone: The target antigen is unknown.

The CDR3 loop spans 17 amino acids. CDR1 is SGHTA, CDR2 FQGTGA, per germline. The junction had 11 bases not matched to a gene; V was cut back by 1 base and J by 4 bases. General study findings and limits: Prior analysis indicated that the majority of TCR beta V segments exhibited productivity approximately 87% or approximately 30% of the time.

The sample was PBMCs. The V gene is TRBV7-3, the J gene TRBJ2-5; the match to TRBD1 covers 8 bases. The clonotype comes from a woman between 55 and 75 years old in good health and CMV-seropositive. The CDR3 reads CASSLKGQGAGRETQYF. The CDR3 DNA is TGTGCCAGCAGCTTAAAAGGACAGGGCGCAGGACGAGAGACCCAGTACTTC.